Below are 21 T cell receptor beta chains sequenced from a single sample in a study of shared clonotypes between healthy human individuals. CD45RO negativity and positive selection for CCR7 defined naive CD8 cells, a population that excluded terminally differentiated effector memory CD45RA+ cells. Assay: immunoSEQ multiplex PCR; the TCRdb copy retains only in-frame clones and omits some. The repertoire holds some 2 million clones, approximately 95% seen once, with about 1.1% in the top ten. The sample consisted of naive CD8+ T cells sorted from blood. Receptors originate from a man between 18 and 29 years old in good health.

V and J are TRBV5-1 and TRBJ2-3, with D possibly TRBD2 on 5 matching bases. Germline CDR1 and CDR2: SGHRS and YFSETQ. The CDR3 covers 12 residues. V was shortened by 2 bases and J by 5 bases, with 6 bases between the two germline ends. This CDR3 is CASSFEGDTQYF. The CDR3 region has the DNA TGCGCCAGCAGCTTCGAGGGAGATACGCAGTATTTT.

This clone was observed once. The chain has TRBV10-2 and TRBJ2-2; 8 bases align to TRBD2. The V segment lost 6 bases and the J segment 4 bases; nucleotides outside the gene matches: 7. This CDR3 region has 15 residues. Germline V CDR1 and CDR2: WSHSY, SAAADI. The CDR3 DNA reads as TGCGCCAGCAGGGTACTAGCGGAGGGCACCGGGGAGCTGTTTTTT. Its translation: CASRVLAEGTGELFF.

The chain links TRBV6-5 to TRBJ2-2, with unresolved D. The germline V gene has CDR1 MNHEY and CDR2 SVGAGI. V dropped 2 bases and J dropped 6 bases, with 10 bases sitting between them. CDR3 length: 14 residues. The CDR3 coding sequence is TGTGCCAGCAGTTACAACACGGTCCCCGGGGAGCTGTTTTTT. Translated, it gives CASSYNTVPGELFF.

The rearrangement uses TRBV10-3 and TRBJ2-3; D unclear. Germline lookup yields CDR1 ENHRY and CDR2 SYGVKD. The V end lost 4 bases, the J end lost 3 bases, and 11 bases lay between the germline ends. The CDR3 is 14 amino acids. The CDR3 loop reads CAISGHSETDTQYF. The CDR3 DNA sequence: TGTGCCATCAGTGGACATTCCGAAACAGATACGCAGTATTTT.

V and J are TRBV27 and TRBJ2-7; TRBD2 agrees at 14 bases. Germline CDR1 MNHEY, CDR2 SMNVEV (reference sequence). The CDR3 loop spans 14 amino acids. J gave up 8 bases and V 5 bases, and 5 bases lay outside the gene matches. The CDR3 nucleotides are TGTGCCAGCAGTCCGGGACTAGCGGGAGATAAGCAGTACTTC. It yields the protein CASSPGLAGDKQYF.

The DNA of the CDR3 is TGTGCCAGCGGAAATACAGGGGGCGCGAACGAGCAGTACTTC. This sequence encodes CASGNTGGANEQYF. The chain carries TRBV7-9 and TRBJ2-7; 9 nucleotides agree with TRBD1. The V segment lost 8 bases and the J segment 5 bases; nucleotides outside the gene matches: 10. CDR1 SEHNR and CDR2 FQNEAQ come from the germline V gene (reference sequence). This CDR3 has 14 residues. Based on the CDR3 plus reference TRBV7-9 and TRBJ2-7, the full variable domain is DTGVSQNPRHKITKRGQNVTFRCDPISEHNRLYWYRQTLGQGPEFLTYFQNEAQLEKSRLLSDRFSAERPKGSFSTLEIQRTEQGDSAMYLCASGNTGGANEQYFGPGTRLTVT.

The chain joins TRBV7-9 to TRBJ2-5; 16 nucleotides line up with TRBD2. With V trimmed by 5 bases and J by 6 bases, 12 bases remained unmatched. Germline assignment: CDR1 SEHNR and CDR2 FQNEAQ (reference sequence). The CDR3 loop spans 18 amino acids. The CDR3 nucleotides read TGTGCCAGCAGCCCCCCGGGACTAGCGGGAGGGCCGGGAAAGACCCAGTACTTC. It codes for CASSPPGLAGGPGKTQYF. The complete variable domain, with remaining parts taken from reference TRBV7-9 and TRBJ2-5, reads DTGVSQNPRHKITKRGQNVTFRCDPISEHNRLYWYRQTLGQGPEFLTYFQNEAQLEKSRLLSDRFSAERPKGSFSTLEIQRTEQGDSAMYLCASSPPGLAGGPGKTQYFGPGTRLLVL.

This sequence joins TRBV19 and TRBJ2-3; possibly TRBD2 for D (6 bases). The CDR3 has 16 residues. The germline V gene has CDR1 LNHDA and CDR2 SQIVND (reference sequence). Between the trimmed V and J ends, which lost 0 bases and 2 bases, there was a span of 12 bases. Here the CDR3 DNA reads TGTGCCAGTAGTATAGATCGTCGGGGGAACACAGATACGCAGTATTTT. This encodes CASSIDRRGNTDTQYF.

This clone has more than one count but fewer than ten. V usage is TRBV6-6 and J usage is TRBJ1-5, with D possibly TRBD1 on 6 matching bases. The V and J ends lost 5 bases and 7 bases respectively, with 12 bases between them. Per germline, CDR1 MNHNY and CDR2 SVGAGI (reference sequence). CDR3 size: 13 residues. CDR3 residues: CASSPSQGQPQHF. CDR3 DNA: TGTGCCAGCAGTCCCTCCCAGGGGCAGCCCCAGCATTTT.

The chain couples TRBV7-9 to TRBJ1-4, with TRBD1 as a possible D gene (6 bases). The CDR3 consists of 17 residues. Per germline, CDR1 SEHNR and CDR2 FQNEAQ (reference sequence). V lost 5 bases and J 3 bases, leaving 19 bases between the germline ends. CDR3 DNA sequence: TGTGCCAGCAGCCCAAAGGGGGACGGGAAATCTAATGAAAAACTGTTTTTT. This gives the protein CASSPKGDGKSNEKLFF.

V gene TRBV7-9 combines with J gene TRBJ2-3, with 7 nucleotides matching TRBD1. V was pared by 8 bases and J by 2 bases, with 13 bases of the junction left unmatched. This CDR3 spans 16 amino acids. Germline CDR1 reads SEHNR; CDR2 reads FQNEAQ (reference sequence). CDR3 in amino acids: CASSGLGTVLTDTQYF. The CDR3 nucleotides are TGTGCCAGCTCTGGATTGGGGACAGTACTCACAGATACGCAGTATTTT.

The V and J genes are TRBV19 and TRBJ2-5; 7 nucleotides align to TRBD1. Looked up from germline, CDR1 is LNHDA and CDR2 is SQIVND (reference sequence). The CDR3 has 14 residues. Trimming removed 11 bases from V and 5 bases from J; junction bases left unmatched: 14. CDR3 protein: CAVSGTGDGETQYF. CDR3 DNA: TGTGCCGTCTCCGGAACAGGGGATGGGGAGACCCAGTACTTC.

Only one count was recorded for this clone. The V and J genes are TRBV6-1 and TRBJ2-4; D possibly uses TRBD1 or TRBD2 (5 bases each). V lost 3 bases and J 7 bases, leaving 13 bases between the germline ends. The CDR3 contains 14 residues. In germline, CDR1 is MNHNS, CDR2 SASEGT. The CDR3 DNA follows: TGTGCCAGCAGTGATTGGGCAGGGACGAACATTCAGTACTTC. Residues: CASSDWAGTNIQYF.

This clone appeared once. The rearrangement uses TRBV7-6 and TRBJ2-1, with 8 nucleotides matching TRBD2. The germline CDR1 and CDR2 sequences are SGHVS and FNYEAQ. This CDR3 contains 16 residues. The J segment lost 6 bases and the V segment lost 3 bases, leaving 10 bases of the junction unmatched. CDR3: CASSLNLREGSNEQFF. Here the CDR3 DNA reads TGTGCCAGCAGCTTGAACCTCCGGGAGGGTAGCAATGAGCAGTTCTTC.

This chain links TRBV7-8 with TRBJ2-7; 12 bases agree with TRBD2. With V trimmed by 5 bases and J by 0 bases, 2 bases remained unmatched. The CDR3 covers 15 residues. CDR1 is SGHVS and CDR2 is FQNEAQ in the germline V gene. CDR3 sequence: CASSPGLAGSYEQYF. CDR3 nucleotide sequence: TGTGCCAGCAGCCCGGGACTAGCGGGCTCCTACGAGCAGTACTTC.

The V call is TRBV7-2, the J call TRBJ1-1; 7 bases fit TRBD1. CDR1 and CDR2 (germline): SGHTA, FQGNSA. CDR3 size: 14 residues. Losses at the gene ends were 5 bases for V and 9 bases for J; bases not matched to a gene: 12. CDR3 in amino acids: CASSTSGGDWKAFF. The DNA of the CDR3 is TGTGCCAGCAGCACATCAGGGGGGGACTGGAAAGCTTTCTTT.

V and J are TRBV20-1 and TRBJ2-1; D remains ambiguous. CDR3 size: 11 residues. V was shortened by 6 bases and J by 4 bases, with 7 bases between the two germline ends. The V gene's germline CDR1 is DFQATT and CDR2 SNEGSKA (reference sequence). For the CDR3, the DNA is TGCAGTGCCCACAGTTACAATGAGCAGTTCTTC. It translates to CSAHSYNEQFF.

This chain links TRBV9 with TRBJ1-2; D is undetermined. Trimming removed 0 bases at V and 5 bases at J, with 11 bases between. Looked up from germline, CDR1 is SGDLS and CDR2 is YYNGEE. This CDR3 is built from 14 residues. The CDR3 DNA follows: TGTGCCAGCAGCGTAGGCGGAGGCGCATATGGCTACACCTTC. The encoded protein is CASSVGGGAYGYTF.

This clone has just one count. This sequence joins TRBV5-6 and TRBJ1-2; D is uncertain. Trimming took off 1 base at V and 3 bases at J, with 13 bases between the two ends. The CDR3 runs to 15 residues. Germline CDR1 is SGHDT and CDR2 is YYEEEE. The CDR3 region has the DNA TGTGCCAGCAGCTTGTGGGAGAGCCCTTACTATGGCTACACCTTC. Protein: CASSLWESPYYGYTF.

The chain is built from TRBV27 and TRBJ2-1, with TRBD2 matching over 7 bases. In germline, CDR1 is MNHEY, CDR2 SMNVEV (reference sequence). Losses at the gene ends were 0 bases for V and 4 bases for J; bases not matched to a gene: 12. The CDR3 contains 18 residues. DNA of the CDR3: TGTGCCAGCAGTTTATCTAATCCCTTGGGGGGGGATTACAATGAGCAGTTCTTC. Translated: CASSLSNPLGGDYNEQFF.

V and J are TRBV2 and TRBJ2-1; D is perhaps TRBD2 (6 bases). V was shortened by 5 bases and J by 3 bases, with 17 bases between the two germline ends. Germline CDR1 is SNHLY and CDR2 is FYNNEI. The CDR3 has 16 residues. CDR3 sequence: CASSQDLEEGYNEQFF. CDR3 nucleotide sequence: TGTGCCAGCAGTCAAGACCTAGAGGAGGGCTACAATGAGCAGTTCTTC. Full variable domain (missing parts from reference TRBV2 and TRBJ2-1): EPEVTQTPSHQVTQMGQEVILRCVPISNHLYFYWYRQILGQKVEFLVSFYNNEISEKSEIFDDQFSVERPDGSNFTLKIRSTKLEDSAMYFCASSQDLEEGYNEQFFGPGTRLTVL.